The present TCR delta chain was sequenced within a study of gamma-delta chains in newborns, infants, children. Study-level information: Innate gammadelta T cells reportedly expand polyclonally right after birth, driven by microbial exposure, per the title.

TCRdb redid the clone calls on the reads with CATT. The repertoire holds over 12,000 delta-chain clones, about 7% seen once, with 20% to 25% in the top ten. Only a few counts were recorded for this clone. This same CDR3 is encoded by further DNA sequences in the sample. Germline-derived CDR1 and CDR2 are GEAIGNYY and EKD. This CDR3 contains 19 residues. V was clipped by 3 bases and J by 1 base; unmatched bases: 5. The sequence derives from a child who was a newborn, infant or young child, either healthy, febrile or measles-vaccinated (not recorded which). Specimen: blood. V gene TRDV2 combines with J gene TRDJ3, with TRDD3 identical over 13 bases. The CDR3 protein is CACDPLLGDTSWDTRQMFF. CDR3 nucleotides: TGTGCCTGTGACCCCTTACTGGGGGATACGTCCTGGGACACCCGACAGATGTTTTTC.